The clone carrying this T cell receptor (beta chain) was found a few times. This sample is part of a study of cytomegalovirus exposure and HLA in healthy donors. V shed 3 bases and J 4 bases; nucleotides not matched to a gene: 6. CDR1 is LGHNA and CDR2 is YNFKEQ in the germline V gene. The length of the CDR3 is 15 residues. PCR amplification relied on 60 Vbeta primers (plus 13 Jbeta primers). Method: immunoSEQ multiplex PCR; TCRdb's copy keeps in-frame clones and lacks some. Altogether about 120,000 clones are present, roughly four fifths being singletons, with the ten largest covering around 3.3%. The chain carries TRBV4-2 and TRBJ2-3, with 8 nucleotides matching TRBD2. Sequenced input: PBMCs. This TCR came from a woman aged 30 to 39 in good health and CMV-seropositive. CDR3 DNA sequence: TGTGCCAGCAGCCAGAGGACTAGCCCCCCAGATACGCAGTATTTT. Translating it yields CASSQRTSPPDTQYF.